This T cell receptor (beta chain) was retrieved from a study of blood T cell repertoires in COVID-19. This CDR3 has 13 residues. V was shortened by 4 bases and J by 8 bases, with 14 bases between the two germline ends. The germline V gene has CDR1 MNHEY and CDR2 SMNVEV (reference sequence). As handled by the study authors: The assay estimated nucleated cells by amplifying reference gene primers. The repertoire was sequenced with immunoSEQ multiplex PCR; TCRdb's copy has only in-frame clones and lacks some. V and J calls and clone size are given by that table; D and trimming were obtained from the DNA. Here the sample spans nearly 45,000 clones, roughly 80% being singletons.

The receptor was isolated from a man aged 70 or older with acute or convalescent COVID-19. Sequenced input: peripheral blood. This chain uses TRBV27 with TRBJ1-1; maybe TRBD1 (5 bases). The CDR3 DNA reads TGTGCCAGCAGTTCCTTTGCGCAGGGAGAAGCTTTCTTT. Translating gives CASSSFAQGEAFF.